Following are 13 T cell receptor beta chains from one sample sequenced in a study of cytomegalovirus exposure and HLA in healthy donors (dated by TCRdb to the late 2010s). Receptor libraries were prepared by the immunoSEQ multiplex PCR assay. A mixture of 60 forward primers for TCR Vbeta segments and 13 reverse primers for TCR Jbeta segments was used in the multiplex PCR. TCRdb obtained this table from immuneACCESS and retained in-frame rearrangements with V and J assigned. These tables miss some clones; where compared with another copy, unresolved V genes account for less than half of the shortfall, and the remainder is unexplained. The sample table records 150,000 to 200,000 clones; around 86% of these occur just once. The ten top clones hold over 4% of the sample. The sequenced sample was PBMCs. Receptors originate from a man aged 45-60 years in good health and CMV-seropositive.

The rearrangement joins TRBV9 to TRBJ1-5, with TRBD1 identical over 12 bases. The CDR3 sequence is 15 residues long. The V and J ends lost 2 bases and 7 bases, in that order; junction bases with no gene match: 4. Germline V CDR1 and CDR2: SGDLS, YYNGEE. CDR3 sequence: CASSVGQGAWQPQHF. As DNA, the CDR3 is TGTGCCAGCAGCGTGGGACAGGGGGCCTGGCAGCCCCAGCATTTT.

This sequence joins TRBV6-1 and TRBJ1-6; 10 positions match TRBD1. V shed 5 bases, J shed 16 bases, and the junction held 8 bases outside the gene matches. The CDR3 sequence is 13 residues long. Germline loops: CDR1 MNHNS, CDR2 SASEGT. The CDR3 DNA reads TGTGCCAGCAGTACTAGGACAGGGGGAGGGCTCCACTTT. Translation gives CASSTRTGGGLHF.

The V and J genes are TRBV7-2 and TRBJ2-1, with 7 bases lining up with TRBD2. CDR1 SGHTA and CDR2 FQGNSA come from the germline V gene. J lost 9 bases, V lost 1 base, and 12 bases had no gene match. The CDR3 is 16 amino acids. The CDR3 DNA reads TGTGCCAGCAGCTTAGTAGCGTGGGCCTGGGGGGGTGAGCAGTTCTTC. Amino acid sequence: CASSLVAWAWGGEQFF.

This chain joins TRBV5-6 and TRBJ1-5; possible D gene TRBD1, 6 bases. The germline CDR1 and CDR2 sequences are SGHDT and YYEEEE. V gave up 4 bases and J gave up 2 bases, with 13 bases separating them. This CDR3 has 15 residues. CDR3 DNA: TGTGCCAGCAGCCGTTTCCGGACAGGCAATCAGCCCCAGCATTTT. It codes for CASSRFRTGNQPQHF.

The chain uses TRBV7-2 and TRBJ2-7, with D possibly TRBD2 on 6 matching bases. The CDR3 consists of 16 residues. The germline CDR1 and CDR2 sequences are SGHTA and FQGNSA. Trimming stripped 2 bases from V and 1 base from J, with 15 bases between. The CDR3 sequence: CASSLFGGIYSYEQYF. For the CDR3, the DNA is TGTGCCAGCAGCTTATTCGGCGGGATCTATTCCTACGAGCAGTACTTC.

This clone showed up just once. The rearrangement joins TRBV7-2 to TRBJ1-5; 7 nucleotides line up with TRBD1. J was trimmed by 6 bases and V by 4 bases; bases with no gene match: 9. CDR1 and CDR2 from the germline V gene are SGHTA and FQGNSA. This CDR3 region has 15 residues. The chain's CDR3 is CASSWRDSPRQPQHF. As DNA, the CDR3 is TGTGCCAGCAGCTGGAGGGACAGCCCTCGTCAGCCCCAGCATTTT.

CDR3 coding DNA: TGTGCCAGCAGCTTAGATAGTCGACAGTGGATGGATACGCAGTATTTT. Protein: CASSLDSRQWMDTQYF. The V gene is TRBV11-2, the J gene TRBJ2-3, with a tentative D call TRBD1 (5 bases). The V end lost 0 bases, the J end lost 6 bases, and 16 bases lay between the germline ends. Germline V CDR1 and CDR2: SGHAT, FQNNGV. This CDR3 is 16 amino acids long. The full variable domain, rest sourced from reference TRBV11-2 and TRBJ2-3, is EAGVAQSPRYKIIEKRQSVAFWCNPISGHATLYWYQQILGQGPKLLIQFQNNGVVDDSQLPKDRFSAERLKGVDSTLKIQPAKLEDSAVYLCASSLDSRQWMDTQYFGPGTRLTVL.

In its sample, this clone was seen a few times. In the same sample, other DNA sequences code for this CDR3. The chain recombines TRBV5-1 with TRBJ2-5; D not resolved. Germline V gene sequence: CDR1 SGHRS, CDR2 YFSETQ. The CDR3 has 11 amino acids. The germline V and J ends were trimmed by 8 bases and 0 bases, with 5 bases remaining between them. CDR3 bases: TGCGCCAGTTCCTACCAAGAGACCCAGTACTTC. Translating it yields CASSYQETQYF.

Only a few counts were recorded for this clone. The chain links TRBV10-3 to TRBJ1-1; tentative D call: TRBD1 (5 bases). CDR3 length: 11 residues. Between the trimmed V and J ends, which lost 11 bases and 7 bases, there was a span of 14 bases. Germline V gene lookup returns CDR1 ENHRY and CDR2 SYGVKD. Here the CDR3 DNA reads TGTGCCGCTACGGGGGGGGTTGAAGCTTTCTTT. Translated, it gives CAATGGVEAFF.

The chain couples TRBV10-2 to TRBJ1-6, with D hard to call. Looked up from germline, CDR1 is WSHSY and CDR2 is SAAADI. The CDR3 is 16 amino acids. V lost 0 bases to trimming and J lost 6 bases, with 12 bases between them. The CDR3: CASSESNPLFNSPLHF. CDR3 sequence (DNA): TGCGCCAGCAGTGAGTCGAATCCACTCTTTAATTCACCCCTCCACTTT.

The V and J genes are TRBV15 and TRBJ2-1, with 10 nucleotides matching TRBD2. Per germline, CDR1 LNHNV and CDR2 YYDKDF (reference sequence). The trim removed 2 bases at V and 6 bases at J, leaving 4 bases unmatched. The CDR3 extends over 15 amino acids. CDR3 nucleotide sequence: TGTGCCACCAGCAGACTAGCGGGGGTTTTCAATGAGCAGTTCTTC. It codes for CATSRLAGVFNEQFF.

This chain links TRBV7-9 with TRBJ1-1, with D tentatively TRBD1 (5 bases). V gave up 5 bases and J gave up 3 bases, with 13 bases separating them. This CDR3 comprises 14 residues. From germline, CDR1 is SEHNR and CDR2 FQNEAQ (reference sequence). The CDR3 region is CASSRGWGDTEAFF. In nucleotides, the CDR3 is TGTGCCAGCAGCCGCGGATGGGGGGACACTGAAGCTTTCTTT.

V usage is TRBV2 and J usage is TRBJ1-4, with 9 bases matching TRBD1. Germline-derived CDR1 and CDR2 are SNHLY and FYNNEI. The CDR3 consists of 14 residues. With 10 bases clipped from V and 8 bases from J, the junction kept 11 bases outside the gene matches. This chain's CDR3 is CATQTGGRREKLFF. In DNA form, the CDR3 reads TGTGCCACCCAAACAGGGGGCAGGAGGGAAAAACTGTTTTTT.